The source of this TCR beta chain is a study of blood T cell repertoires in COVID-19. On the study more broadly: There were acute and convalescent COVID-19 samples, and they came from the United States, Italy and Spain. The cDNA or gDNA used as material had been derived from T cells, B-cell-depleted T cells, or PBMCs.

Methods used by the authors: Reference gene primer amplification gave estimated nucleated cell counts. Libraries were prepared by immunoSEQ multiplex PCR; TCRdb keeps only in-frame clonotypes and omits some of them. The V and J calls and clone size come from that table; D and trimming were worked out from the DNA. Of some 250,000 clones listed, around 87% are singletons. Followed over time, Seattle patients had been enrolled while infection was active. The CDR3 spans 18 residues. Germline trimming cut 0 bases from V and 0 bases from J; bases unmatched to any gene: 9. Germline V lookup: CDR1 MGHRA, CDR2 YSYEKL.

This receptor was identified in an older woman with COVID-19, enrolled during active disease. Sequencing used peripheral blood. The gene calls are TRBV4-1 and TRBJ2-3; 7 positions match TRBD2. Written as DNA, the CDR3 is TGCGCCAGCAGCCAAGATAGCGGGCCTAGAGCCAGCACAGATACGCAGTATTTT. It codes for CASSQDSGPRASTDTQYF.